The text below deals with one TCR beta chain. Germline values: CDR1 SGHRS, CDR2 YFSETQ. The CDR3 consists of 14 residues. Trimming removed 4 bases from V and 4 bases from J; junction bases left unmatched: 4. This specimen comes from a study of blood T cell repertoires in COVID-19. Study at large: Acute-phase and convalescent COVID-19 samples originated in the United States, Italy and Spain. Nucleic acid was either cDNA or gDNA, and it came from T cells, B-cell-depleted T cells, or PBMCs.

Original processing notes: It was from reference gene primer amplification that nucleated cell counts were estimated. Some clones are missing from TCRdb's copy, which holds only in-frame ones; the method was immunoSEQ multiplex PCR. D and trimming were read from the DNA, whereas the V and J calls and clone size are those reported in that table. The sample holds roughly 200,000 clones, around 90% seen once. This receptor was obtained from a man over 45 with acute or convalescent COVID-19. Input material: peripheral blood. This chain links TRBV5-1 with TRBJ2-5; TRBD2 agrees at 10 bases. The CDR3: CASSIGTSAETQYF. CDR3 coding DNA: TGCGCCAGCAGCATTGGGACTAGCGCAGAGACCCAGTACTTC.